Sequencing of this TCR beta chain was carried out in a study of T cell repertoires in cytomegalovirus infection (dated by TCRdb to about 2019). Regarding the research as a whole: Donor HLA type was relevant to the analysis, as public TCR beta signatures indicated carriage of CMV infection together with the matching HLA type. Study-wide findings and limitations: The ex vivo response was dominated by HLA-C-restricted CMV-specific TCR beta clonotypes, which also provided the single most frequent clonotype in two of eight donors. Carriers of CMV infection plus the relevant HLA type were discriminated by the cumulative frequency of public TCR beta family members in the study cohort and in an independent roughly 320-donor cohort.

The CDR3 sequence holds 11 residues, the cysteine and phenylalanine included. Of the read, only the CDR3 DNA is kept; its 33 bases are in frame from base 1. Trimming takes 6 bases from V and 8 bases from J, and the germline ends sit 8 bases apart. This clonotype was detected ten times or more. Which antigen it targets is not known. No much larger clone is present one base from it, and per-base qualities are unavailable. Sequencing was performed on an Illumina HiSeq 1500. TCRdb reran the public reads through fastp at Q25 and MiXCR, keeping productive beta chains. CDR3 protein duplicates are merged, each entry listing the most common genes and DNA. The sample records about 130,000 distinct CDR3 sequences, about 10% of which are singletons. Over 9% of the sample goes to the ten largest clones.

The chain joins TRBV12-3 or TRBV12-4 to TRBJ2-1; the D gene remains uncertain. The sequencing sample was made of PBMCs. The clonotype was recovered from a human donor in good health (CMV status not recorded). Some clones in this sample may be carry-over from other donors' samples. The nucleotides read TGTGCCAGCAGAGAGAACTATGAGCAGTTCTTC. This codes for CASRENYEQFF.